This T cell receptor beta chain appears in the sequencing data of a study of CD8 T cells in Susac syndrome. Study observations and caveats: The study found that Susac CD8+ clonal expansion peaked in TEMRA cells and active patients.

With respect to this clonotype: What it binds is unknown.

CD8+ and CD4+ T cells taken from blood had their TCR beta sequenced. Patients with Susac syndrome fulfilled recently defined diagnostic criteria for definite or probable disease. With 0 bases clipped from V and 8 bases from J, the junction kept 6 bases outside the gene matches. Germline V CDR1 and CDR2: SGDLS, YYNGEE. This CDR3 has 15 amino acids. With random hexamers, 0.5 to 1 ug RNA was reverse transcribed. Multiplex immunoSEQ PCR targeted 54 Vbeta and 13 Jbeta TCR beta segments. MiXCR, run by TCRdb on the immunoSEQ multiplex PCR reads, gives a single entry per CDR3 protein. The repertoire holds 100,000 to 150,000 distinct CDR3 sequences, 90% to 95% seen once, with approximately 0.2% in the top ten.

The rearrangement links TRBV9 to TRBJ1-2, with 11 bases matching TRBD1. The clonotype comes from a human donor with Susac syndrome. Sequencing input: CD8+ T cells from PBMCs. CDR3 in DNA: TGTGCCAGCAGCGTAGAGGGACAGGGGGGGAGCGGCTACACCTTC. Its protein is CASSVEGQGGSGYTF.